This is a list of T cell receptor beta chains from one sample in a study of T cell responses to AZD1222 COVID-19 vaccine. The assay was immunoSEQ multiplex PCR, and TCRdb's table has in-frame clones only and misses some. The sample records approximately 61,000 clones, 81% being singletons. The specimen comprised peripheral blood, sampled 28 days after the second AZD1222 dose. The receptor source for this set is an adult who received the AZD1222 COVID-19 vaccine. The CDR3 runs from the conserved cysteine through the conserved F or W. A D gene is named only where the DNA matches it firmly. Part of the rows lack a size; the others show once, few, many or a class for expanded clones.

CASSRAEEGPDTQYF	TGCGCCAGCAGCCGTGCCGAGGAAGGGCCAGATACGCAGTATTTT	-	15	TRBV5-1	TRBJ2-3	-
CASSEVNQPQHF	TGTGCCAGCAGTGAAGTAAATCAGCCCCAGCATTTT	-	12	TRBV6-1	TRBJ1-5	-
CASSLSAGNEQYF	TGCGCCAGCAGCTTGTCGGCCGGTAACGAGCAGTACTTC	-	13	TRBV5-1	TRBJ2-7	-
CASSLKAGAADTQYF	TGTGCCAGCAGCTTAAAAGCGGGAGCTGCAGATACGCAGTATTTT	-	15	TRBV7-8	TRBJ2-3	TRBD2
CASSSYREKNIQYF	TGTGCCAGCAGTTCCTACAGAGAAAAAAACATTCAGTACTTC	-	14	TRBV6-5	TRBJ2-4	-
CATSRDRTDRRYNEQFF	TGTGCCACCAGCAGAGATCGTACGGACAGGAGATACAATGAGCAGTTCTTC	-	17	TRBV15	TRBJ2-1	TRBD1
CASSPSGIGTGELFF	TGTGCCAGCAGTCCAAGCGGGATAGGCACCGGGGAGCTGTTTTTT	-	15	TRBV2	TRBJ2-2	TRBD2
CASSLTALGTGELFF	TGTGCCAGCAGCTTAACGGCTTTAGGGACCGGGGAGCTGTTTTTT	once	15	TRBV7-3	TRBJ2-2	-
CASSYDRNYGYTF	TGTGCCAGCAGTTACGACAGGAACTATGGCTACACCTTC	-	13	TRBV6-2/TRBV6-3	TRBJ1-2	-
CASSRTTGALEAFF	TGTGCCAGCTCGCGGACGACAGGGGCCCTTGAAGCTTTCTTT	-	14	TRBV18	TRBJ1-1	TRBD1
CASSRTGDSYEQYF	TGTGCCAGTAGCAGGACAGGGGATTCCTACGAGCAGTACTTC	-	14	TRBV19	TRBJ2-7	TRBD1
CASSLPHLDPYEQYF	TGTGCCAGCAGTCTCCCTCACTTGGATCCCTACGAGCAGTACTTC	-	15	TRBV28	TRBJ2-7	-
CASSLDPLFYNEQFF	TGTGCCAGCAGCTTAGATCCCCTATTCTACAATGAGCAGTTCTTC	-	15	TRBV7-2	TRBJ2-1	-
CASSNGPEETQYF	TGTGCCAGCAGCAACGGTCCCGAGGAGACCCAGTACTTC	-	13	TRBV5-5	TRBJ2-5	-
CAWSVPRQSTYEQYF	TGTGCCTGGAGTGTACCCAGACAGAGCACTTACGAGCAGTACTTC	-	15	TRBV30	TRBJ2-7	-
CAIRRDSPGGEQFF	TGTGCCATCAGAAGAGATAGCCCAGGTGGTGAGCAGTTCTTC	-	14	TRBV10-3	TRBJ2-1	-
CASSPGTGSYNEQFF	TGTGCCAGCTCACCCGGGACAGGGTCCTACAATGAGCAGTTCTTC	few	15	TRBV18	TRBJ2-1	TRBD1
CASSFGGHYQETQYF	TGCGCCAGCAGCTTTGGGGGGCACTACCAAGAGACCCAGTACTTC	-	15	TRBV5-1	TRBJ2-5	-
CASGRGQVNEQFF	TGTGCTAGTGGTAGGGGGCAGGTGAATGAGCAGTTCTTC	-	13	TRBV12-5	TRBJ2-1	TRBD1
CASSLGWGRGLGTEAFF	TGTGCCAGCAGTTTGGGGTGGGGCAGGGGGCTTGGGACTGAAGCTTTCTTT	-	17	TRBV28	TRBJ1-1	TRBD1
CASTSLGVGSILGDTQYF	TGTGCCAGCACCAGTTTGGGGGTCGGTTCTATCCTAGGGGATACGCAGTATTTT	-	18	TRBV28	TRBJ2-3	-
CASSIGVEQYF	TGTGCCAGCAGCATCGGAGTGGAGCAGTACTTC	-	11	TRBV5-6	TRBJ2-7	-
CASIVRGRLSNQPQHF	TGCGCCAGCATTGTTAGGGGCCGGCTTAGCAATCAGCCCCAGCATTTT	-	16	TRBV23-1	TRBJ1-5	-
CASRDSPVGFYGYTF	TGTGCCAGCCGGGACAGCCCCGTCGGGTTCTATGGCTACACCTTC	once	15	TRBV19	TRBJ1-2	TRBD1
CASSYGEKQFF	TGTGCCAGCAGTTACGGGGAGAAGCAGTTCTTC	-	11	TRBV6-5	TRBJ2-1	-
CASSIEGGKTDTQYF	TGTGCCAGTAGTATAGAGGGAGGGAAAACAGATACGCAGTATTTT	-	15	TRBV19	TRBJ2-3	TRBD2
CASSLAGSIAFF	TGTGCCAGCAGCTTAGCTGGGAGTATCGCTTTCTTT	-	12	TRBV11-2	TRBJ1-1	-
CASSLWDRTYEQYF	TGTGCCAGCAGCTTGTGGGACAGGACCTACGAGCAGTACTTC	few	14	TRBV5-4	TRBJ2-7	TRBD1
CSVEVGAQETQYF	TGCAGCGTTGAAGTGGGGGCTCAAGAGACCCAGTACTTC	-	13	TRBV29-1	TRBJ2-5	-
CATSRPRGTSGSGYEQFF	TGTGCCACCAGCAGACCGAGAGGGACTAGCGGAAGCGGGTATGAGCAGTTCTTC	-	18	TRBV15	TRBJ2-1	TRBD2
CASSRQGNTGELFF	TGTGCCAGCAGTAGACAGGGTAACACCGGGGAGCTGTTTTTT	-	14	TRBV5-4	TRBJ2-2	TRBD1
CASSQDRLAGVVGEQFF	TGTGCCAGCAGCCAAGATCGCCTAGCGGGAGTGGTCGGTGAGCAGTTCTTC	-	17	TRBV3-1/TRBV3-2	TRBJ2-1	TRBD2
CASSPRSRDYNEQFF	TGTGCCAGCAGCCCGCGCAGCCGGGACTACAATGAGCAGTTCTTC	-	15	TRBV7-9	TRBJ2-1	-
CASSQGLHYEQYF	TGCGCCAGCAGCCAAGGACTGCACTACGAGCAGTACTTC	medium-sized	13	TRBV4-3	TRBJ2-7	-
CATSRTDRVDEQYF	TGTGCCACCAGCAGAACAGACAGGGTGGACGAGCAGTACTTC	-	14	TRBV15	TRBJ2-7	TRBD1
CASSVNGVRGGYTF	TGTGCCAGCAGCGTAAACGGGGTCAGAGGAGGCTACACCTTC	-	14	TRBV9	TRBJ1-2	-
CSVEGQVAYNEQFF	TGCAGCGTTGAAGGACAAGTCGCCTACAATGAGCAGTTCTTC	-	14	TRBV29-1	TRBJ2-1	-
CASSLWGGSYQPQHF	TGTGCCAGCAGTTTATGGGGGGGAAGTTATCAGCCCCAGCATTTT	-	15	TRBV27	TRBJ1-5	-
CASIGQSYYEQYF	TGTGCCTCGATAGGGCAGTCTTACTACGAGCAGTACTTC	-	13	TRBV6-5	TRBJ2-7	-
CASSIGSSGYEQYF	TGTGCCAGTAGTATAGGTTCTAGCGGCTACGAGCAGTACTTC	-	14	TRBV19	TRBJ2-7	TRBD2
CAWSPSDDRAPYSNQPQHF	TGTGCCTGGAGTCCTTCGGACGACAGGGCCCCCTATAGCAATCAGCCCCAGCATTTT	-	19	TRBV30	TRBJ1-5	TRBD1
CASSLWFGRGRGMNTEAFF	TGTGCCAGCAGTTTATGGTTTGGCAGGGGCAGGGGGATGAACACTGAAGCTTTCTTT	-	19	TRBV28	TRBJ1-1	TRBD1
CASRTNSNQPQHF	TGTGCCAGTCGGACAAATAGCAATCAGCCCCAGCATTTT	-	13	TRBV27	TRBJ1-5	-
CATLRVASTDTQYF	TGTGCCACACTGAGGGTAGCTAGCACAGATACGCAGTATTTT	-	14	TRBV7-9	TRBJ2-3	-
CASDSQGNEKLFF	TGTGCCAGCGACTCACAGGGCAATGAAAAACTGTTTTTT	-	13	TRBV28	TRBJ1-4	-
CASSLPGQGHEKLFF	TGTGCCAGCAGCCTCCCGGGACAGGGGCATGAAAAACTGTTTTTT	once	15	TRBV28	TRBJ1-4	TRBD1
CASSEQIVRMNTEAFF	TGTGCCAGCAGTGAACAAATAGTGAGGATGAACACTGAAGCTTTCTTT	-	16	TRBV6-1	TRBJ1-1	-
CASSYPADYTYEQYF	TGTGCCAGCAGTTACCCCGCGGACTATACATACGAGCAGTACTTC	-	15	TRBV6-2/TRBV6-3	TRBJ2-7	-
CASSYGAFGGYTF	TGTGCCAGTAGCTATGGGGCGTTTGGCGGCTACACCTTC	-	13	TRBV19	TRBJ1-2	-
CASSSPAGRGYTF	TGTGCCAGCAGTTCCCCCGCAGGGAGGGGCTACACCTTC	-	13	TRBV27	TRBJ1-2	-
CASGLVQDQPQHF	TGTGCTAGTGGTTTGGTACAAGACCAGCCCCAGCATTTT	-	13	TRBV12-5	TRBJ1-5	-
CASSLTVNTEAFF	TGTGCCAGCAGCTTAACGGTGAACACTGAAGCTTTCTTT	-	13	TRBV7-2	TRBJ1-1	-
CASTSSGSGSHEQYF	TGTGCCAGCACCAGTAGCGGGAGTGGTTCTCACGAGCAGTACTTC	-	15	TRBV28	TRBJ2-7	TRBD2
CASSLGSGANEKLFF	TGTGCCAGCAGTCTAGGGTCAGGGGCTAATGAAAAACTGTTTTTT	-	15	TRBV28	TRBJ1-4	-
CASSTGETQYF	TGTGCCAGCAGTACGGGGGAGACCCAGTACTTC	-	11	TRBV6-2/TRBV6-3	TRBJ2-5	-